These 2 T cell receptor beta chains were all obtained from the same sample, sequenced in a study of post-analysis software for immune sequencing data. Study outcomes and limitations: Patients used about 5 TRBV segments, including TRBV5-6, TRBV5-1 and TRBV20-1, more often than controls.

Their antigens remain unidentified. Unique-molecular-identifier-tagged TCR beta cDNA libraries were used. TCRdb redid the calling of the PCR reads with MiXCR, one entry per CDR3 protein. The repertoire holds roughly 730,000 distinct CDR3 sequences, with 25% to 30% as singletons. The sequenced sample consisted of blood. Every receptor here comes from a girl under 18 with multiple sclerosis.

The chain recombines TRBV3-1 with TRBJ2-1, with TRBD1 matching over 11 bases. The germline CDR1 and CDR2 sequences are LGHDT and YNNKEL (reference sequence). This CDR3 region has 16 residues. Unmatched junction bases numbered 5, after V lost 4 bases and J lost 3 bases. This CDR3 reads CASSPRGTGGYNEQFF. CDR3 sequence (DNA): TGTGCCAGCAGCCCAAGAGGGACAGGGGGCTACAATGAGCAGTTCTTC.

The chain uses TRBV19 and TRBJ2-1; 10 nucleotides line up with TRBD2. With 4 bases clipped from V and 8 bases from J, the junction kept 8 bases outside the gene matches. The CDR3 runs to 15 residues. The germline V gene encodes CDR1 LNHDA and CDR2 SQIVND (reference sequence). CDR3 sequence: CASSRGTSVSDEQFF. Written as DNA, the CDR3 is TGTGCCAGTAGTAGAGGGACTAGCGTTTCGGATGAGCAGTTCTTC.